This TCR beta chain was found in a study of cytomegalovirus exposure and HLA in healthy donors. The repertoire was sequenced with immunoSEQ multiplex PCR; TCRdb's copy has only in-frame clones and lacks some. The sample contains about 130,000 clones, approximately 92% of which appear only once. The CDR3 spans 15 residues. Looked up from germline, CDR1 is MNHEY and CDR2 is SVGAGI. Trimming removed 0 bases at V and 8 bases at J, with 16 bases between. This sequence originates from a woman aged 18-29 years in good health and CMV-seronegative. The chain couples TRBV6-5 to TRBJ1-2; no definite D call. Sequencing was done on a sample of PBMCs. The CDR3 region has the DNA TGTGCCAGCAGTTACTCAGGGCGGCGTGGAGGAGGCTACACCTTC. Amino acid sequence: CASSYSGRRGGGYTF.